Each of the 32 T cell receptor beta chains below was sequenced from the same sample in a study of blood T cell repertoires in COVID-19. Measured with immunoSEQ multiplex PCR; TCRdb has only the in-frame clones, and not every one. Altogether approximately 96,000 clones are present, 90% to 95% being singletons, with the ten largest covering 1.5% to 2%. Sequencing was done on a sample of peripheral blood. These receptors originate from a man in his 60s with acute or convalescent COVID-19.

This chain links TRBV29-1 with TRBJ1-5; TRBD1 agrees at 9 bases. This CDR3 spans 13 amino acids. CDR1 is SQVTM, CDR2 ANQGSEA, per germline. V was pared by 7 bases and J by 6 bases, with 7 bases of the junction left unmatched. CDR3 sequence (DNA): TGCAGCGCCCAACAGGGGGCAGGTCAGCCCCAGCATTTT. Translation gives CSAQQGAGQPQHF.

This clone was observed a few times. The chain is built from TRBV4-1 and TRBJ2-5; 11 bases map to TRBD2. Germline V CDR1 and CDR2: MGHRA, YSYEKL. The CDR3 consists of 16 residues. The ends lost 0 bases at V and 9 bases at J; junction bases unmatched: 9. The CDR3, as DNA: TGCGCCAGCAGCCAAGATACGCAAGGGACTAGCGGACCCCAGTACTTC. This gives the protein CASSQDTQGTSGPQYF.

V usage is TRBV7-2 and J usage is TRBJ1-2; D is uncertain. This CDR3 is 15 amino acids long. Trimming stripped 1 base from V and 7 bases from J, with 16 bases between. Germline loops: CDR1 SGHTA, CDR2 FQGNSA. CDR3 in amino acids: CASSLDRVRAGGYTF. The CDR3 DNA sequence: TGTGCCAGCAGCTTAGACCGCGTCCGCGCGGGTGGCTACACCTTC.

The rearrangement links TRBV10-1 to TRBJ2-5, with 12 nucleotides matching TRBD2. Germline-derived CDR1 and CDR2 are WNHNN and SYGVQD (reference sequence). The V segment lost 3 bases and the J segment 2 bases; nucleotides outside the gene matches: 16. The CDR3 spans 20 residues. This chain's CDR3 is CASSEEVGETSGSPQETQYF. The CDR3 DNA follows: TGCGCCAGCAGTGAAGAGGTTGGAGAGACTAGCGGGAGTCCGCAAGAGACCCAGTACTTC.

V usage is TRBV6-5 and J usage is TRBJ1-5, with D tentatively TRBD1 (6 bases). This CDR3 has 13 residues. CDR1 and CDR2 from the germline V gene are MNHEY and SVGAGI. Between the trimmed V and J ends, which lost 8 bases and 1 base, there was a span of 9 bases. Here the CDR3 reads CASSTGSNQPQHF. For the CDR3, the DNA is TGTGCCAGCTCCACAGGGAGCAATCAGCCCCAGCATTTT.

V usage is TRBV7-8 and J usage is TRBJ2-7, with D tentatively TRBD2 (6 bases). The V end was cut by 1 base, the J end by 5 bases, with 18 bases between. The V gene's germline CDR1 is SGHVS and CDR2 FQNEAQ. The CDR3 sequence is 16 residues long. CDR3 coding DNA: TGTGCCAGCAGCTTAGTTCTCGACTGGGGCGGGAACGAGCAGTACTTC. Translating gives CASSLVLDWGGNEQYF.

V is TRBV3-1 (or the pseudogene TRBV3-2) and J is TRBJ1-4; weak D call: TRBD1 (6 bases). Germline V gives CDR1 LGHDT, CDR2 YNNKEL (reference sequence). The CDR3 spans 15 residues. The V and J ends lost 4 bases and 8 bases respectively, with 17 bases between them. The CDR3 DNA reads as TGTGCCAGCAGCCTAGGGGGGGAAGGAGGAGAAAAACTGTTTTTT. As protein: CASSLGGEGGEKLFF.

Here the CDR3 reads CASSMGGPARGNQPQHF. The CDR3 region has the DNA TGTGCCAGTAGTATGGGGGGTCCGGCTAGGGGCAATCAGCCCCAGCATTTT. The rearrangement uses TRBV19 and TRBJ1-5; TRBD1 is a possible D gene (5 bases). The CDR3 sequence is 17 residues long. Germline V CDR1 and CDR2: LNHDA, SQIVND (reference sequence). V was shortened by 3 bases and J by 2 bases, with 17 bases between the two germline ends.

The chain employs TRBV6-2 or TRBV6-3 and TRBJ2-7; 13 bases map to TRBD2. The CDR3 contains 17 residues. Losses at the gene ends were 5 bases for V and 3 bases for J; bases not matched to a gene: 10. Germline V lookup: CDR1 MNHEY, CDR2 SVGEGT. Written as DNA, the CDR3 is TGTGCCAGCAGTGACCTTTCGGGACTAGCGGGGCTCTACGAGCAGTACTTC. Amino acids: CASSDLSGLAGLYEQYF.

V and J are TRBV5-6 and TRBJ1-4, with 9 bases aligning to TRBD1. After removal of 7 bases from V and 3 bases from J, the junction contained 1 base not matched to a gene. This CDR3 has 13 amino acids. Per germline, CDR1 SGHDT and CDR2 YYEEEE. This CDR3 reads CASGQGSNEKLFF. The CDR3 region has the DNA TGTGCCAGCGGACAGGGGTCTAATGAAAAACTGTTTTTT.

The chain has TRBV19 and TRBJ1-2; 8 nucleotides align to TRBD1. CDR1 is LNHDA, CDR2 SQIVND, per germline (reference sequence). J was trimmed by 7 bases and V by 2 bases; bases with no gene match: 12. This CDR3 is built from 16 residues. DNA of the CDR3: TGTGCCAGTAGTATACTCGCCGGCCAGGGGGCCGGTGGCTACACCTTC. Encoded protein: CASSILAGQGAGGYTF.

The chain links TRBV9 to TRBJ2-1, with 9 bases matching TRBD1. Trimming cost V 4 bases and J 2 bases; bases outside gene matches: 4. There are 15 residues in the CDR3. CDR1 and CDR2 (germline): SGDLS, YYNGEE. The CDR3 spells CASSPGTGTYNEQFF. CDR3 DNA sequence: TGTGCCAGCAGCCCCGGGACAGGGACCTACAATGAGCAGTTCTTC. Together with reference TRBV9 and TRBJ2-1, the CDR3 gives the full variable domain: DSGVTQTPKHLITATGQRVTLRCSPRSGDLSVYWYQQSLDQGLQFLIQYYNGEERAKGNILERFSAQQFPDLHSELNLSSLELGDSALYFCASSPGTGTYNEQFFGPGTRLTVL.

J is TRBJ1-5 and V is TRBV19; 7 bases are a match to TRBD1. V shed 3 bases and J 4 bases; nucleotides not matched to a gene: 6. CDR3 size: 15 residues. CDR1 LNHDA and CDR2 SQIVND come from the germline V gene (reference sequence). The CDR3 loop reads CASSMGQSKNQPQHF. In nucleotides, the CDR3 is TGTGCCAGTAGTATGGGACAGTCAAAGAATCAGCCCCAGCATTTT.

The chain uses TRBV30 and TRBJ2-7, with 9 bases fitting TRBD1. Trimming at V came to 0 bases and at J to 4 bases, leaving 10 bases not matched to a gene. This CDR3 has 16 amino acids. CDR1 and CDR2 from the germline V gene are GTSNPN and SVGIG (reference sequence). The CDR3 region has the DNA TGTGCCTGGAGTGTAGGTATTACAGGGGGCCGGTACGAGCAGTACTTC. This codes for CAWSVGITGGRYEQYF.

This rearrangement joins TRBV19 to TRBJ2-2, with TRBD2 matching over 9 bases. The CDR3 totals 18 residues. Looked up from germline, CDR1 is LNHDA and CDR2 is SQIVND (reference sequence). The J segment lost 1 base and the V segment lost 10 bases, leaving 16 bases of the junction unmatched. The CDR3, as DNA: TGTGCCACCAGTGATCGGGCGGGAGGGGGCAGGAACACCGGGGAGCTGTTTTTT. Translated: CATSDRAGGGRNTGELFF.

The rearrangement uses TRBV6-5 and TRBJ2-3, with D maybe TRBD2 (7 bases). This CDR3 contains 15 residues. V was clipped by 0 bases and J by 6 bases, with 13 bases between them. In germline, CDR1 is MNHEY, CDR2 SVGAGI. Here the CDR3 reads CASSYSGGGKDTQYF. In DNA, the CDR3 is TGTGCCAGCAGTTACTCAGGCGGGGGCAAGGATACGCAGTATTTT.

The rearrangement joins TRBV7-2 to TRBJ2-1; 11 nucleotides match TRBD2. The CDR3 covers 16 residues. The trim removed 1 base at V and 7 bases at J, leaving 6 bases unmatched. Germline V gene lookup returns CDR1 SGHTA and CDR2 FQGNSA. CDR3 in DNA: TGTGCCAGCAGCTTAGAGGGTAGCGGGAGGGGGAATGAGCAGTTCTTC. It codes for CASSLEGSGRGNEQFF.

The chain links TRBV29-1 to TRBJ2-1; 11 nucleotides align to TRBD2. Germline values: CDR1 SQVTM, CDR2 ANQGSEA. The CDR3 contains 14 residues. V was clipped by 6 bases and J by 2 bases; unmatched bases: 3. This CDR3 reads CSVELAGAYNEQFF. In DNA, the CDR3 is TGCAGCGTCGAACTAGCGGGGGCCTACAATGAGCAGTTCTTC.

The chain uses TRBV7-2 and TRBJ1-3; no clear D. Trimming stripped 0 bases from V and 4 bases from J, with 10 bases between. Germline loops: CDR1 SGHTA, CDR2 FQGNSA. The CDR3 runs to 15 residues. CDR3 amino acids: CASSLALEPGNTIYF. CDR3 nucleotide sequence: TGTGCCAGCAGCTTAGCGCTGGAGCCCGGAAACACCATATATTTT.

The chain links TRBV30 to TRBJ1-6; 8 positions agree with TRBD1. The CDR3 has 15 residues. With V trimmed by 3 bases and J by 9 bases, 10 bases remained unmatched. Germline CDR1 reads GTSNPN; CDR2 reads SVGIG (reference sequence). The CDR3 DNA reads TGTGCCTGGAGGTTCGACAGGGGATGGGGTTCACCCCTCCACTTT. Amino acids: CAWRFDRGWGSPLHF.

V usage is TRBV19 and J usage is TRBJ1-1, with D tentatively TRBD1 (6 bases). Trimming took off 7 bases at V and 7 bases at J, with 16 bases between the two ends. CDR1 and CDR2 (germline): LNHDA, SQIVND (reference sequence). The CDR3 extends over 13 amino acids. CDR3 coding DNA: TGTGCCAGTACCATGGGGGGGGCATTTGAAGCTTTCTTT. Protein product: CASTMGGAFEAFF. Looking up the rest from reference TRBV19 and TRBJ1-1 gives the full variable domain: DGGITQSPKYLFRKEGQNVTLSCEQNLNHDAMYWYRQDPGQGLRLIYYSQIVNDFQKGDIAEGYSVSREKKESFPLTVTSAQKNPTAFYLCASTMGGAFEAFFGQGTRLTVV.

The chain has TRBV5-5 and TRBJ1-4; D is perhaps TRBD1 (5 bases). This CDR3 has 15 amino acids. V lost 4 bases, J lost 7 bases, and 17 bases lay in between. The V gene's germline CDR1 is SGHKS and CDR2 YYEKEE (reference sequence). The CDR3: CASSPSEGLAEKLFF. In DNA form, the CDR3 reads TGTGCCAGCAGCCCTTCGGAGGGGCTGGCTGAAAAACTGTTTTTT.

The sample holds a few counts of this clone. The chain carries TRBV9 and TRBJ1-2; 7 bases line up with TRBD1. Per the germline V gene, CDR1 is SGDLS and CDR2 is YYNGEE. The J segment lost 0 bases and the V segment lost 4 bases, leaving 3 bases of the junction unmatched. This CDR3 has 14 residues. Here the CDR3 reads CASSLGTANYGYTF. Here the CDR3 DNA reads TGTGCCAGCAGCCTCGGGACAGCTAACTATGGCTACACCTTC.

The CDR3 is CASSQQGGGRETQYF. CDR3 sequence (DNA): TGTGCCAGCAGTCAACAGGGGGGGGGACGAGAGACCCAGTACTTC. The gene calls are TRBV6-6 and TRBJ2-5; weak D call: TRBD1 (8 bases). This CDR3 is built from 15 residues. The V gene lost 5 bases and the J gene lost 4 bases, with 17 bases spanning the gap. The V gene's germline CDR1 is MNHNY and CDR2 SVGAGI (reference sequence).

The J gene is TRBJ2-2, the V gene TRBV2; a possible D gene is TRBD2 (6 bases). This CDR3 comprises 15 residues. V was shortened by 1 base and J by 4 bases, with 10 bases between the two germline ends. Germline CDR1 and CDR2: SNHLY and FYNNEI. The CDR3 coding sequence is TGTGCCAGCAGTGAAGAACTAGCATCCACCGGGGAGCTGTTTTTT. It encodes CASSEELASTGELFF. Full variable domain (missing parts from reference TRBV2 and TRBJ2-2): EPEVTQTPSHQVTQMGQEVILRCVPISNHLYFYWYRQILGQKVEFLVSFYNNEISEKSEIFDDQFSVERPDGSNFTLKIRSTKLEDSAMYFCASSEELASTGELFFGEGSRLTVL.

The rearrangement joins TRBV2 to TRBJ1-1, with 10 bases lining up with TRBD1. With 4 bases clipped from V and 0 bases from J, the junction kept 2 bases outside the gene matches. The CDR3 totals 15 residues. Per germline, CDR1 SNHLY and CDR2 FYNNEI. The CDR3 protein is CASSVTGGMNTEAFF. The CDR3 bases are TGTGCCAGCAGTGTGACAGGGGGCATGAACACTGAAGCTTTCTTT. The whole variable domain, filled in from reference TRBV2 and TRBJ1-1, reads EPEVTQTPSHQVTQMGQEVILRCVPISNHLYFYWYRQILGQKVEFLVSFYNNEISEKSEIFDDQFSVERPDGSNFTLKIRSTKLEDSAMYFCASSVTGGMNTEAFFGQGTRLTVV.

This chain's CDR3 is CASAPSGTSGSSLFF. The CDR3 coding sequence is TGCGCCAGCGCGCCCTCCGGGACTAGCGGGAGTTCTCTGTTCTTC. The chain joins TRBV4-1 to TRBJ2-1; the match to TRBD2 covers 14 bases. Looked up from germline, CDR1 is MGHRA and CDR2 is YSYEKL. The CDR3 has 15 amino acids. V trimming: 8 bases; J trimming: 15 bases; junction bases outside the gene matches: 15.

V is TRBV5-1 and J is TRBJ2-4; 7 nucleotides line up with TRBD1. The CDR3 runs to 14 residues. The V and J ends lost 4 bases and 4 bases, in that order; junction bases with no gene match: 5. Per the germline V gene, CDR1 is SGHRS and CDR2 is YFSETQ. The CDR3 DNA sequence: TGCGCCAGCAGCCCCGGGACAGCTAAAAACATTCAGTACTTC. Amino acids: CASSPGTAKNIQYF.

V gene TRBV27 combines with J gene TRBJ2-3, with D perhaps TRBD2 (6 bases). V shed 1 base and J shed 2 bases, with 10 bases lying between them. This CDR3 has 15 residues. Germline V lookup: CDR1 MNHEY, CDR2 SMNVEV (reference sequence). The CDR3 DNA reads TGTGCCAGCAGTTTATTCGGGGACTTCACAGATACGCAGTATTTT. The encoded protein is CASSLFGDFTDTQYF.

This chain links TRBV5-1 with TRBJ2-3; TRBD1 matches 8 bases. The CDR3 covers 13 residues. Germline-derived CDR1 and CDR2 are SGHRS and YFSETQ. The V and J ends lost 7 bases and 2 bases, in that order; junction bases with no gene match: 3. CDR3 nucleotide sequence: TGCGCCAGCGGACAGGGAGACACAGATACGCAGTATTTT. Translating it yields CASGQGDTDTQYF.

The rearrangement uses TRBV27 and TRBJ1-5; 12 bases agree with TRBD1. V shed 2 bases and J 9 bases; nucleotides not matched to a gene: 11. The germline V gene has CDR1 MNHEY and CDR2 SMNVEV (reference sequence). The CDR3 totals 17 residues. The CDR3 DNA sequence: TGTGCCAGCAGTTTACCCGTGGCGGGACAGGGGGCTTGGCCCCAGCATTTT. It yields the protein CASSLPVAGQGAWPQHF.

The chain uses TRBV10-3 and TRBJ1-2, with D unresolved. Germline-derived CDR1 and CDR2 are ENHRY and SYGVKD. This CDR3 region has 13 residues. With 7 bases removed from V and 2 bases from J, the gap between germline ends came to 11 bases. DNA for the CDR3: TGTGCCATCACGATAGAAAGCAACTATGGCTACACCTTC. Translation gives CAITIESNYGYTF.